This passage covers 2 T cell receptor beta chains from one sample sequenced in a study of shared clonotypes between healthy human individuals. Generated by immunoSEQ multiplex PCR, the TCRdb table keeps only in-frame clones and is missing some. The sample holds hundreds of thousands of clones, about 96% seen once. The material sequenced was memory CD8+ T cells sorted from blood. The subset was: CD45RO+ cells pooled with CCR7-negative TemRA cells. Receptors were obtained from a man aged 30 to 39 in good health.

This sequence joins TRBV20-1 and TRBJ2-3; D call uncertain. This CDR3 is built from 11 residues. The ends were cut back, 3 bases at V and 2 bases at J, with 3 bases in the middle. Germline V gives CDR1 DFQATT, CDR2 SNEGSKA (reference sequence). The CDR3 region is CSARDTDTQYF. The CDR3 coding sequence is TGCAGTGCTAGGGACACAGATACGCAGTATTTT.

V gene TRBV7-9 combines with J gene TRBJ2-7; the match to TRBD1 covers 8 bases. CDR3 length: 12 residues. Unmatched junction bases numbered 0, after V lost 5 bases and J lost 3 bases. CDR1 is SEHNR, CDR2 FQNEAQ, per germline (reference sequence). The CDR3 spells CASSGQGYEQYF. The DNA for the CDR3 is TGTGCCAGCAGCGGACAGGGCTACGAGCAGTACTTC.